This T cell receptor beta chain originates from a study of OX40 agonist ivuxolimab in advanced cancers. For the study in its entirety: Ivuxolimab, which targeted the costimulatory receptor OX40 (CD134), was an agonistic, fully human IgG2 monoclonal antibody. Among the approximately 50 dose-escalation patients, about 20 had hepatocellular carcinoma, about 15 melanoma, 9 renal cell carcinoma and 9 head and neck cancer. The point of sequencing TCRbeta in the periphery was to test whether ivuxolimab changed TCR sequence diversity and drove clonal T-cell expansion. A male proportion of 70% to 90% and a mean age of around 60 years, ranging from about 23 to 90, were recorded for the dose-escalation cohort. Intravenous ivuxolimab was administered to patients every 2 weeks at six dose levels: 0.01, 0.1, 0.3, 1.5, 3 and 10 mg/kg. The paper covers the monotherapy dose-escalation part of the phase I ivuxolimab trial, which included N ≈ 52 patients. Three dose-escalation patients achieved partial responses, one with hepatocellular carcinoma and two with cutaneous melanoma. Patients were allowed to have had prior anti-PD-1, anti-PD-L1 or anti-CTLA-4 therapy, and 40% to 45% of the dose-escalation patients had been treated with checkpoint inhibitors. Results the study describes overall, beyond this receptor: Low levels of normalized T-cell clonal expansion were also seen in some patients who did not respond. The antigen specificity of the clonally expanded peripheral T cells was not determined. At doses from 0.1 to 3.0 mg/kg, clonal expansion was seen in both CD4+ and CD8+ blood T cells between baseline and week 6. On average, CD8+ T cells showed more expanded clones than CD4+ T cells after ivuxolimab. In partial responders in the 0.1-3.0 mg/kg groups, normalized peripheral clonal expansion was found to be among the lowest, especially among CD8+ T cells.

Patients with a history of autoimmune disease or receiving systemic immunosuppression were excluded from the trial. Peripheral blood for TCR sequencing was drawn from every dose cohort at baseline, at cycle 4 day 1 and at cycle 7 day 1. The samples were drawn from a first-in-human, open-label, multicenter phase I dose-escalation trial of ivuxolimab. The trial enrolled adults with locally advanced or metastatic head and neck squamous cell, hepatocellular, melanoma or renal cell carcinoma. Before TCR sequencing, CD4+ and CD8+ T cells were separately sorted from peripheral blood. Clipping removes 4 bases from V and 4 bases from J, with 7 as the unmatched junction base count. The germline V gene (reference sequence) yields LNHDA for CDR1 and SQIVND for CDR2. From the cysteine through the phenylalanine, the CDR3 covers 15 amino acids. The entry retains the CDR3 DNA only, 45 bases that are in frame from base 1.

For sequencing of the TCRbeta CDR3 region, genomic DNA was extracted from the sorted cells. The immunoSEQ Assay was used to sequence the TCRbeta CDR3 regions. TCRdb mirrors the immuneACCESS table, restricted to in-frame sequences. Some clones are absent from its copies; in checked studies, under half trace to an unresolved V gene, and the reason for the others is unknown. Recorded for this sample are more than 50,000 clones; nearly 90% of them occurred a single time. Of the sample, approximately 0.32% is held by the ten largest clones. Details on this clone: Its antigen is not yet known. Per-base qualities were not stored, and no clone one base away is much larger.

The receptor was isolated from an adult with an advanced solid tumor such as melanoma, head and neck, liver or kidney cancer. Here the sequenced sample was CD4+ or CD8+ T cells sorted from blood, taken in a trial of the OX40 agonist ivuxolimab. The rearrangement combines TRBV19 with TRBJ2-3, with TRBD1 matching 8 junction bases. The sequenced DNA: TGTGCCAGTAGTAACGTCAGGGGGCTAGCAGATACGCAGTATTTT. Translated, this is CASSNVRGLADTQYF.